This T cell receptor beta chain originates from a study of beta chain features in type 1 diabetes. Whole-study results and caveats: Across all four CD4+ subsets, people with type 1 diabetes showed modestly shorter TCRB CDR3s.

All of the isolated RNA was reverse transcribed, so expressed TCRB transcripts were sequenced. Assay: immunoSEQ multiplex PCR; the TCRdb copy retains only in-frame clones and omits some. This sample yields some 350,000 clones, of which approximately 12% are seen a single time; roughly 0.015% belongs to the top ten. CDR1 and CDR2 from the germline V gene are SGHNT and YYREEE (reference sequence). This CDR3 spans 15 amino acids. J lost 6 bases, V lost 4 bases, and 10 bases had no gene match. With respect to this clone: Its target is unknown.

This TCR was recovered from a woman between 18 and 29 years old with type 1 diabetes. J is TRBJ2-1 and V is TRBV5-4; 7 bases are shared with TRBD2. Sequenced material: naive CD4+ T cells from blood. The CDR3 DNA sequence: TGTGCCAGCAGCCTTTGGACTAGTATGGGCAATGAGCAGTTCTTC. It specifies CASSLWTSMGNEQFF.